Below are 22 T cell receptor beta chains sequenced from a single sample in a study of cytomegalovirus exposure and HLA in healthy donors. Both 60 Vbeta primers and 13 Jbeta primers went into the PCR. TCRdb's table, derived via immunoSEQ multiplex PCR, lists solely in-frame clones and lacks some. The repertoire table contains some 53,000 clones. Sequencing was done on a sample of PBMCs. Receptor source: a woman aged 55-70 years in good health and CMV-seropositive.

The V call is TRBV6-1, the J call TRBJ2-3; TRBD2 matches at 13 bases. The germline CDR1 and CDR2 sequences are MNHNS and SASEGT. This CDR3 is built from 18 residues. V was clipped by 4 bases and J by 7 bases; unmatched bases: 14. CDR3 in amino acids: CASSAQTSGGLHRNTQYF. The DNA of the CDR3 is TGTGCCAGCAGTGCCCAGACTAGCGGGGGGTTACACAGGAATACGCAGTATTTT.

The rearrangement uses TRBV4-3 and TRBJ1-5; D unclear. The CDR3 totals 14 residues. The V end was cut by 0 bases, the J end by 5 bases, with 8 bases between. CDR1 is LGHNA, CDR2 YSLEER, per germline. The CDR3 nucleotides read TGCGCCAGCAGCCAAGAAGGAGGAGATCAGCCCCAGCATTTT. It codes for CASSQEGGDQPQHF.

V and J are TRBV2 and TRBJ1-6; the D gene is possibly TRBD1 (6 bases). This CDR3 contains 11 residues. The V end lost 6 bases, the J end lost 18 bases, and 15 bases lay between the germline ends. Germline assignment: CDR1 SNHLY and CDR2 FYNNEI. The CDR3 nucleotides read TGTGCCAGCAGCATTAACAGGGAATACCACTTT. Translation: CASSINREYHF.

This chain links TRBV18 with TRBJ2-5, with TRBD1 identical over 12 bases. V was clipped by 2 bases and J by 5 bases; unmatched bases: 3. The CDR3 has 15 amino acids. From germline, CDR1 is KGHSH and CDR2 LQKENI. The DNA of the CDR3 is TGTGCCAGCTCACCATTCGGGACAGGGGGCGAGACCCAGTACTTC. This gives the protein CASSPFGTGGETQYF.

The chain uses TRBV14 and TRBJ1-1, with 7 nucleotides matching TRBD1. The CDR3 extends over 13 amino acids. Trimming took 4 bases from V and 3 from J; bases not matched to a gene: 2. Germline CDR1 reads SGHDN; CDR2 reads FVKESK. CDR3 region: CASSLGQHTEAFF. Written as DNA, the CDR3 is TGTGCCAGCAGCCTGGGACAGCACACTGAAGCTTTCTTT.

This chain joins TRBV4-3 and TRBJ1-5, with no clear D. V shed 1 base and J shed 7 bases, with 11 bases lying between them. Germline-derived CDR1 and CDR2 are LGHNA and YSLEER. The length of the CDR3 is 14 residues. CDR3 DNA sequence: TGCGCCAGCAGCCAAGTGGCGTCGGGACAGCCCCAGCATTTT. Residues: CASSQVASGQPQHF.

The chain couples TRBV5-1 to TRBJ1-2; D not resolved. Germline CDR1 is SGHRS and CDR2 is YFSETQ. V lost 10 bases and J 4 bases, leaving 20 bases between the germline ends. CDR3 length equals 14 residues. CDR3 coding DNA: TGCGCCCGCACCAACCCCGGGGAGGCCTATGGCTACACCTTC. This encodes CARTNPGEAYGYTF.

This chain connects TRBV6-5 to TRBJ1-3; D ambiguous. V lost 7 bases and J 0 bases, leaving 10 bases between the germline ends. Germline CDR1 reads MNHEY; CDR2 reads SVGAGI. The CDR3 is 14 amino acids. This CDR3 reads CASTSSRSGNTIYF. In nucleotides, the CDR3 is TGTGCCAGCACGTCCAGTCGCTCTGGAAACACCATATATTTT.

The J gene is TRBJ1-1, the V gene TRBV11-3, with D uncertain. The V end was cut by 5 bases, the J end by 2 bases, with 18 bases between. Germline CDR1 SGHNT, CDR2 YENEEA. CDR3 length: 16 amino acids. The CDR3 here is CASSTLPREGNTEAFF. The DNA for the CDR3 is TGTGCCAGCAGCACCCTTCCGCGGGAAGGAAACACTGAAGCTTTCTTT.

V and J are TRBV19 and TRBJ1-5, with 10 bases lining up with TRBD1. J lost 4 bases, V lost 6 bases, and 6 bases had no gene match. The CDR3 contains 15 residues. From germline, CDR1 is LNHDA and CDR2 SQIVND (reference sequence). The CDR3 DNA sequence: TGTGCCAGTAGCCAAACGGGACAGGGGAATCAGCCCCAGCATTTT. This gives the protein CASSQTGQGNQPQHF.

CDR3 protein: CASSATGVGANVLTF. In DNA form, the CDR3 reads TGTGCCAGCAGCGCCACAGGGGTGGGGGCCAACGTCCTGACTTTC. The chain has TRBV5-6 and TRBJ2-6; 7 bases line up with TRBD1. The germline CDR1 and CDR2 sequences are SGHDT and YYEEEE. With V trimmed by 4 bases and J by 4 bases, 5 bases remained unmatched. The CDR3 has 15 residues.

As to this clone: The sample contains more than one DNA sequence encoding this CDR3. This sequence joins TRBV5-6 and TRBJ1-6; 9 bases agree with TRBD1. The V segment lost 3 bases and the J segment 8 bases; nucleotides outside the gene matches: 3. Germline V gene lookup returns CDR1 SGHDT and CDR2 YYEEEE. The CDR3 has 14 amino acids. The CDR3 DNA is TGTGCCAGCAGCTCCGGGACAGGGCATTCACCCCTCCACTTT. Translated, it gives CASSSGTGHSPLHF. Combining the CDR3 with reference TRBV5-6 and TRBJ1-6 gives the whole variable domain DAGVTQSPTHLIKTRGQQVTLRCSPKSGHDTVSWYQQALGQGPQFIFQYYEEEERQRGNFPDRFSGHQFPNYSSELNVNALLLGDSALYLCASSSGTGHSPLHFGNGTRLTVT.

The chain couples TRBV4-3 to TRBJ2-6; TRBD1 matches at 8 bases. This CDR3 has 18 residues. Germline V gene data show CDR1 as LGHNA and CDR2 as YSLEER. Trimming removed 0 bases from V and 0 bases from J; junction bases left unmatched: 4. This chain's CDR3 is CASSQDVRGLSGANVLTF. Written as DNA, the CDR3 is TGCGCCAGCAGCCAAGATGTCAGGGGGCTCTCTGGGGCCAACGTCCTGACTTTC.

V gene TRBV5-4 combines with J gene TRBJ2-2; TRBD1 matches at 11 bases. J gave up 4 bases and V 4 bases, and 3 bases lay outside the gene matches. The germline V gene encodes CDR1 SGHNT and CDR2 YYREEE (reference sequence). The CDR3 loop spans 15 amino acids. In DNA form, the CDR3 reads TGTGCCAGCAGCAGGGACAGGGGGTTCACCGGGGAGCTGTTTTTT. This codes for CASSRDRGFTGELFF.

The chain is built from TRBV5-5 and TRBJ1-5; D is possibly TRBD1 (6 bases). Germline V gene data show CDR1 as SGHKS and CDR2 as YYEKEE (reference sequence). Trimming took off 4 bases at V and 3 bases at J, with 14 bases between the two ends. The CDR3 spans 15 residues. CDR3 protein: CASSVGQNFNQPQHF. The CDR3 nucleotides are TGTGCCAGCAGCGTCGGACAGAATTTCAATCAGCCCCAGCATTTT. Variable domain in full (rest from reference TRBV5-5 and TRBJ1-5): DAGVTQSPTHLIKTRGQQVTLRCSPISGHKSVSWYQQVLGQGPQFIFQYYEKEERGRGNFPDRFSARQFPNYSSELNVNALLLGDSALYLCASSVGQNFNQPQHFGDGTRLSIL.

V and J are TRBV6-6 and TRBJ2-5, with TRBD1 identical over 8 bases. J lost 5 bases, V lost 6 bases, and 11 bases had no gene match. The CDR3 has 15 amino acids. Germline CDR1 reads MNHNY; CDR2 reads SVGAGI (reference sequence). CDR3 region: CASSRYLTGVETQYF. The DNA of the CDR3 is TGTGCCAGCAGCCGTTACTTGACAGGGGTGGAGACCCAGTACTTC.

The rearrangement links TRBV4-3 to TRBJ1-6; the match to TRBD1 covers 10 bases. CDR1 and CDR2 from the germline V gene are LGHNA and YSLEER. V gave up 4 bases and J gave up 7 bases; unmatched junction bases: 7. CDR3 size: 16 residues. DNA for the CDR3: TGCGCCAGCAGCCCGAACCCGGGACAGGGGAATTCACCCCTCCACTTT. It specifies CASSPNPGQGNSPLHF.

The chain employs TRBV4-3 and TRBJ1-4; D may be TRBD1 (5 bases). Between the trimmed V and J ends, which lost 0 bases and 5 bases, there was a span of 13 bases. CDR3 size: 16 residues. Germline CDR1 is LGHNA and CDR2 is YSLEER. The CDR3 bases are TGCGCCAGCAGCCAAGATCCAGGGAAGTCGAATGAAAAACTGTTTTTT. Encoded protein: CASSQDPGKSNEKLFF.

The chain links TRBV9 to TRBJ2-2, with a tentative D call TRBD1 (6 bases). The V gene lost 0 bases and the J gene lost 5 bases, with 11 bases spanning the gap. This CDR3 is built from 15 residues. Germline values: CDR1 SGDLS, CDR2 YYNGEE. CDR3 bases: TGTGCCAGCAGCGTAGCCAGGGGAAATACCGGGGAGCTGTTTTTT. Amino acids: CASSVARGNTGELFF.

J is TRBJ2-7 and V is TRBV11-3; the D is unclear. CDR1 SGHNT and CDR2 YENEEA come from the germline V gene. The CDR3 is 15 amino acids. Trimming removed 3 bases from V and 3 bases from J, with 15 bases in between. The CDR3 spells CASSLAQALDYEQYF. As DNA, the CDR3 is TGTGCCAGCAGCTTGGCGCAGGCCCTTGACTACGAGCAGTACTTC.

This sequence joins TRBV18 and TRBJ2-2; the match to TRBD1 covers 9 bases. Germline V lookup: CDR1 KGHSH, CDR2 LQKENI. The length of the CDR3 is 15 residues. V shed 2 bases, J shed 4 bases, and the junction held 2 bases outside the gene matches. The CDR3 sequence is CASSPGTGPTGELFF. CDR3 nucleotides: TGTGCCAGCTCACCAGGGACAGGGCCCACCGGGGAGCTGTTTTTT.

The V call is TRBV18, the J call TRBJ2-5; no firm D call. V lost 0 bases and J 2 bases, leaving 13 bases between the germline ends. CDR3 length: 16 amino acids. CDR1 KGHSH and CDR2 LQKENI come from the germline V gene. Written as DNA, the CDR3 is TGTGCCAGCTCACCACCTCTTCCGGTACCACAAGAGACCCAGTACTTC. Translation gives CASSPPLPVPQETQYF.